The 19 T cell receptor beta chains below were found in one sample sequenced in a study of response to subunit inactivated influenza vaccine. Via MiXCR, TCRdb re-called the RT-PCR reads, giving one row per CDR3 protein. The sample lists about 520,000 distinct CDR3 sequences, approximately 7.8% occurring once. The source was PBMCs from blood, collected less than 25 months after vaccination. The origin of the receptors is a man aged 45 to 75 who received an inactivated influenza vaccine.

This clonotype was recorded many times. This chain joins TRBV10-3 and TRBJ2-4; no clear D. The CDR3 runs to 15 residues. Trimming pared 0 bases from V and 1 base from J, leaving 7 bases between. Germline assignment: CDR1 ENHRY and CDR2 SYGVKD. The CDR3 region is CAISESVSAKNIQYF. CDR3 sequence (DNA): TGTGCCATCAGTGAGTCCGTTTCTGCCAAAAACATTCAGTACTTC.

This clonotype was observed a handful of times. V gene TRBV11-2 combines with J gene TRBJ2-2; D is unresolved. CDR3 size: 11 residues. The V gene's germline CDR1 is SGHAT and CDR2 FQNNGV. V was trimmed by 5 bases and J by 9 bases, leaving 7 bases between them. The CDR3 here is CASSTHRELFF. The DNA of the CDR3 is TGTGCCAGCAGCACACATCGGGAGCTGTTTTTT. The full variable domain, rest sourced from reference TRBV11-2 and TRBJ2-2, is EAGVAQSPRYKIIEKRQSVAFWCNPISGHATLYWYQQILGQGPKLLIQFQNNGVVDDSQLPKDRFSAERLKGVDSTLKIQPAKLEDSAVYLCASSTHRELFFGEGSRLTVL.

There are many counts of this clonotype. The chain is built from TRBV11-1 and TRBJ2-4, with D perhaps TRBD1 (6 bases). This CDR3 has 18 residues. Germline V lookup: CDR1 SGHAT, CDR2 FQDESV (reference sequence). Trimming cost V 4 bases and J 0 bases, with 19 bases left between them. CDR3 sequence: CASSSTDRPPIAKNIQYF. CDR3 DNA: TGTGCCAGCAGCTCGACCGACAGGCCCCCCATAGCCAAAAACATTCAGTACTTC.

This clonotype has at least ten counts. The CDR3 nucleotides are TGTGCCAGCAGCGGGGACATTCGGGCCAAGGCCCAGTACTTC. Its translation: CASSGDIRAKAQYF. V usage is TRBV7-8 and J usage is TRBJ2-5, with D possibly TRBD1 on 6 matching bases. Germline V CDR1 and CDR2: SGHVS, FQNEAQ. V gave up 5 bases and J gave up 9 bases, with 19 bases separating them. The CDR3 is made up of 14 amino acids.

This clonotype was observed a few times. The chain couples TRBV6-5 to TRBJ2-7, with 7 bases matching TRBD1. The V gene end was trimmed by 0 bases and the J gene end by 2 bases; junction bases not matched to a gene: 7. This CDR3 has 16 residues. Germline CDR1 is MNHEY and CDR2 is SVGAGI. The CDR3 loop reads CASSYSAGGAPYEQYF. The CDR3 nucleotides are TGTGCCAGCAGTTACTCGGCAGGGGGTGCCCCCTACGAGCAGTACTTC.

A few counts support this clonotype. V usage is TRBV7-2 and J usage is TRBJ2-2, with TRBD1 as a possible D gene (6 bases). The CDR3 is 16 amino acids. Trimming took off 5 bases at V and 2 bases at J, with 15 bases between the two ends. Per germline, CDR1 SGHTA and CDR2 FQGNSA. The CDR3 DNA reads TGTGCCAGCAGCCAACCGGGACACGGAAACACCGGGGAGCTGTTTTTT. Translated: CASSQPGHGNTGELFF.

This clonotype was detected only a few times. V and J are TRBV6-1 and TRBJ2-1; 7 bases align to TRBD1. The CDR3 covers 15 residues. Germline V lookup: CDR1 MNHNS, CDR2 SASEGT. With 5 bases clipped from V and 2 bases from J, the junction kept 6 bases outside the gene matches. The CDR3 spells CASSPGGLAYNEQFF. CDR3 nucleotide sequence: TGTGCCAGCAGTCCAGGGGGATTGGCCTACAATGAGCAGTTCTTC.

This clonotype was picked up many times. The chain has TRBV18 and TRBJ2-5; 7 bases align to TRBD1. CDR1 and CDR2 from the germline V gene are KGHSH and LQKENI. This CDR3 is 13 amino acids long. With V trimmed by 4 bases and J by 1 base, 0 bases remained unmatched. The CDR3 nucleotides are TGTGCCAGCTCACAGGGGGCCCAAGAGACCCAGTACTTC. It specifies CASSQGAQETQYF.

V usage is TRBV2 and J usage is TRBJ1-1, with TRBD1 identical over 9 bases. Germline CDR1 reads SNHLY; CDR2 reads FYNNEI. V lost 7 bases and J lost 6; bases outside the gene matches: 6. CDR3 length: 13 residues. The CDR3: CASKRTGVSEAFF. In DNA form, the CDR3 reads TGTGCCAGCAAGCGGACAGGGGTATCTGAAGCTTTCTTT.

This clonotype came up many times. This rearrangement joins TRBV20-1 to TRBJ1-5; D perhaps matches TRBD1 (6 bases). The CDR3 extends over 12 amino acids. Germline assignment: CDR1 DFQATT and CDR2 SNEGSKA (reference sequence). The V gene lost 7 bases and the J gene lost 5 bases, with 12 bases spanning the gap. The CDR3 loop reads CSVTQGDQPQHF. The CDR3 DNA reads as TGCAGTGTCACACAGGGTGATCAGCCCCAGCATTTT.

This clonotype has at least ten counts. The chain has TRBV10-3 and TRBJ1-5; D is ambiguous. CDR3 size: 14 residues. V lost 2 bases and J 7 bases, leaving 12 bases between the germline ends. Germline CDR1 and CDR2: ENHRY and SYGVKD. CDR3 in amino acids: CAISEVIGGQPQHF. The CDR3 DNA follows: TGTGCCATCAGTGAGGTCATTGGTGGGCAGCCCCAGCATTTT.

The J gene is TRBJ2-7, the V gene TRBV5-1, with 8 bases matching TRBD1. Germline V gene sequence: CDR1 SGHRS, CDR2 YFSETQ. V trimming: 4 bases; J trimming: 2 bases; junction bases outside the gene matches: 5. The CDR3 is 14 residues long. CDR3 amino acids: CASSRPTGAYEQYF. CDR3 nucleotide sequence: TGCGCCAGCAGCCGGCCGACAGGGGCCTACGAGCAGTACTTC.

CDR3 DNA: TGCAGTTTAAGGACAGGGCGTAATGAAAAACTGTTTTTT. This translates into CSLRTGRNEKLFF. The rearrangement uses TRBV20-1 and TRBJ1-4; 8 bases map to TRBD1. V lost 8 bases, J lost 4 bases, and 6 bases stayed unmatched. Germline V gives CDR1 DFQATT, CDR2 SNEGSKA (reference sequence). This CDR3 region has 13 residues.

The CDR3 reads CASSHVRGREQFF. Written as DNA, the CDR3 is TGTGCCAGCAGCCATGTCCGGGGGCGTGAGCAGTTCTTC. The chain employs TRBV11-3 and TRBJ2-1; D assignment may be TRBD1 or TRBD2 (6 bases each). Trimming shortened V by 5 bases and J by 9 bases, and 14 bases separated the two germline ends. This CDR3 comprises 13 residues. CDR1 is SGHNT, CDR2 YENEEA, per germline.

This clonotype showed up just a few times. The J gene is TRBJ2-5, the V gene TRBV5-1; TRBD2 matches at 8 bases. The germline V gene encodes CDR1 SGHRS and CDR2 YFSETQ. CDR3 length equals 16 residues. The V gene end was trimmed by 3 bases and the J gene end by 4 bases; junction bases not matched to a gene: 11. The DNA of the CDR3 is TGCGCCAGCAGCTGGGAGGGACTAGGGGGAAGAGAGACCCAGTACTTC. Encoded protein: CASSWEGLGGRETQYF.

This chain joins TRBV7-9 and TRBJ1-2, with D maybe TRBD1 (6 bases). The germline gives CDR1 SEHNR, CDR2 FQNEAQ (reference sequence). The CDR3 totals 16 residues. V was pared by 1 base and J by 4 bases, with 16 bases between. CDR3 sequence reads: CASSLGGTKQIYGYTF. CDR3 DNA sequence: TGTGCCAGCAGCTTAGGGGGGACAAAGCAAATCTATGGCTACACCTTC.

This CDR3 reads CASSRTGVDTGELFF. The CDR3 region has the DNA TGTGCCAGCAGCAGGACAGGGGTTGACACCGGGGAGCTGTTTTTT. V and J are TRBV5-6 and TRBJ2-2; 9 positions match TRBD1. V shed 4 bases and J 3 bases; nucleotides not matched to a gene: 4. Germline CDR1 SGHDT, CDR2 YYEEEE. CDR3 length equals 15 residues.

The V and J genes are TRBV23-1 and TRBJ2-1, with 8 nucleotides matching TRBD2. TRBV23-1 is marked as an open reading frame, function uncertain. This CDR3 contains 17 residues. V was pared by 4 bases and J by 5 bases, with 13 bases of the junction left unmatched. Here the CDR3 DNA reads TGCGCCAGCAGTCTCGGGAGGGCCGATTGGGCAAACAATGAGCAGTTCTTC. As protein: CASSLGRADWANNEQFF.

The table lists this clonotype with many counts. The chain employs TRBV28 and TRBJ1-1; 8 bases map to TRBD1. The CDR3 has 16 residues. CDR1 and CDR2 (germline): MDHEN, SYDVKM. The V gene end was trimmed by 3 bases and the J gene end by 5 bases; junction bases not matched to a gene: 11. CDR3 sequence (DNA): TGTGCCAGCAGTTTCGGCCAGGGGGCGCTTTGGACTGAAGCTTTCTTT. Protein product: CASSFGQGALWTEAFF.